The 21 T cell receptor beta chains reported below all come from one sample, sequenced in a study of siplizumab effects on memory and regulatory T cells. Method: immunoSEQ multiplex PCR; TCRdb's copy keeps in-frame clones and lacks some. The sample consists of some 96,000 clones, about 91% of them appearing once. Sequencing used CD4+ T cells sorted from blood. The origin of the receptors is a human donor in good health.

The chain uses TRBV19 and TRBJ2-4, with TRBD2 matching 8 bases. There are 14 residues in the CDR3. CDR1 is LNHDA and CDR2 is SQIVND in the germline V gene (reference sequence). V lost 6 bases and J lost 5; bases outside the gene matches: 6. DNA of the CDR3: TGTGCCAGTAGACCGGGGGGGCTGGAAAACATTCAGTACTTC. As protein: CASRPGGLENIQYF.

This clone was found once. The V gene is TRBV29-1, the J gene TRBJ2-5; possibly TRBD1 or TRBD2 for D (7 bases each). The CDR3 has 14 residues. V was clipped by 4 bases and J by 4 bases, with 16 bases between them. Germline V gene lookup returns CDR1 SQVTM and CDR2 ANQGSEA. CDR3 region: CSVALGRGGETQYF. The CDR3 DNA reads TGCAGCGTTGCCCTGGGCAGGGGGGGAGAGACCCAGTACTTC.

This sequence joins TRBV5-4 and TRBJ1-3; perhaps TRBD1 as D (5 bases). This CDR3 has 15 amino acids. V was cut by 5 bases and J by 4 bases, with 16 bases left in between. Germline loops: CDR1 SGHNT, CDR2 YYREEE (reference sequence). The CDR3 reads CASSPTGTRGNTIYF. The DNA for the CDR3 is TGTGCCAGCAGTCCAACCGGGACGAGGGGAAACACCATATATTTT. The whole variable domain, remainder taken from reference TRBV5-4 and TRBJ1-3, is ETGVTQSPTHLIKTRGQQVTLRCSSQSGHNTVSWYQQALGQGPQFIFQYYREEENGRGNFPPRFSGLQFPNYSSELNVNALELDDSALYLCASSPTGTRGNTIYFGEGSWLTVV.

The V call is TRBV5-4, the J call TRBJ2-7, with D tentatively TRBD1 (5 bases). V lost 4 bases and J 3 bases, leaving 8 bases between the germline ends. Germline lookup yields CDR1 SGHNT and CDR2 YYREEE (reference sequence). CDR3 length: 12 residues. DNA for the CDR3: TGTGCCAGCAGCAAAGACAGCTACGAGCAGTACTTC. Protein sequence: CASSKDSYEQYF.

The chain combines TRBV10-3 with TRBJ2-3; tentative D call: TRBD2 (5 bases). This CDR3 contains 16 residues. The germline V gene encodes CDR1 ENHRY and CDR2 SYGVKD. Deletions cut 0 bases from V and 4 bases from J, with 14 bases between. CDR3 in amino acids: CAISESTGVGSDTQYF. Here the CDR3 DNA reads TGTGCCATCAGTGAGTCGACCGGGGTGGGGTCAGATACGCAGTATTTT.

The chain has TRBV19 and TRBJ1-6; D uncertain. The length of the CDR3 is 14 residues. The V end lost 3 bases, the J end lost 10 bases, and 13 bases lay between the germline ends. Germline CDR1 reads LNHDA; CDR2 reads SQIVND (reference sequence). CDR3 sequence (DNA): TGTGCCAGTAGTATCGAGAGGATACCCTCACCCCTCCACTTT. Its protein is CASSIERIPSPLHF. Filled out from reference TRBV19 and TRBJ1-6, the complete variable domain reads DGGITQSPKYLFRKEGQNVTLSCEQNLNHDAMYWYRQDPGQGLRLIYYSQIVNDFQKGDIAEGYSVSREKKESFPLTVTSAQKNPTAFYLCASSIERIPSPLHFGNGTRLTVT.

The chain combines TRBV12-2 with TRBJ2-2; the table's TRBD1 call for D was not verified on the DNA. TRBV12-2 is listed as a pseudogene. The CDR3 totals 19 residues. The CDR3 DNA reads as TGTGCAAGTCGCAGGCATGGGGCTGCCGGTGGGGCGGTCACCGGGGAGCTGTTTTTT. Residues: CASRRHGAAGGAVTGELFF.

The V and J genes are TRBV19 and TRBJ2-6; tentatively, D is TRBD1 (5 bases). Germline CDR1 and CDR2: LNHDA and SQIVND (reference sequence). The CDR3 totals 15 residues. Deletions cut 4 bases from V and 0 bases from J, with 7 bases between. Here the CDR3 reads CASSRQTSGANVLTF. CDR3 in DNA: TGTGCCAGTAGTAGACAGACCTCTGGGGCCAACGTCCTGACTTTC.

The chain joins TRBV7-2 to TRBJ2-1; D is undetermined. The V end lost 1 base, the J end lost 10 bases, and 20 bases lay between the germline ends. In germline, CDR1 is SGHTA, CDR2 FQGNSA. The length of the CDR3 is 16 residues. This chain's CDR3 is CASSLVVVGPPQEQFF. CDR3 sequence (DNA): TGTGCCAGCAGCTTAGTGGTGGTAGGCCCACCCCAGGAGCAGTTCTTC. Filled out from reference TRBV7-2 and TRBJ2-1, the complete variable domain reads GAGVSQSPSNKVTEKGKDVELRCDPISGHTALYWYRQSLGQGLEFLIYFQGNSAPDKSGLPSDRFSAERTGGSVSTLTIQRTQQEDSAVYLCASSLVVVGPPQEQFFGPGTRLTVL.

This rearrangement joins TRBV19 to TRBJ2-3, with D tentatively TRBD1 or TRBD2 (6 bases each). The V gene's germline CDR1 is LNHDA and CDR2 SQIVND (reference sequence). The CDR3 sequence is 16 residues long. The V end lost 7 bases, the J end lost 0 bases, and 17 bases lay between the germline ends. Written as DNA, the CDR3 is TGTGCCAGTAAGGGGGGTGCGTCACCTAGCACAGATACGCAGTATTTT. As protein: CASKGGASPSTDTQYF.

V usage is TRBV9 and J usage is TRBJ1-1, with D unclear. CDR1 is SGDLS, CDR2 YYNGEE, per germline. The CDR3 spans 15 residues. Deletions cut 0 bases from V and 8 bases from J, with 17 bases between. The CDR3 DNA reads as TGTGCCAGCAGCGTAGATTCCTGGATGGCGGGGGAAGCTTTCTTT. This gives the protein CASSVDSWMAGEAFF.

This CDR3 is CASSLGLFQGLNEKLFF. In DNA form, the CDR3 reads TGTGCCAGCAGCTTAGGTTTGTTTCAGGGTCTTAATGAAAAACTGTTTTTT. The rearrangement uses TRBV7-9 and TRBJ1-4, with D tentatively TRBD1 (5 bases). With 1 base removed from V and 4 bases from J, the gap between germline ends came to 16 bases. Looked up from germline, CDR1 is SEHNR and CDR2 is FQNEAQ (reference sequence). The length of the CDR3 is 17 residues.

The chain employs TRBV7-9 and TRBJ1-5; 7 nucleotides agree with TRBD1. V gave up 5 bases and J gave up 7 bases; unmatched junction bases: 11. The CDR3 length is 15 residues. In germline, CDR1 is SEHNR, CDR2 FQNEAQ (reference sequence). The DNA of the CDR3 is TGTGCCAGCAGCCTCCACGGGACAGATGGGCAGCCCCAGCATTTT. It specifies CASSLHGTDGQPQHF.

The chain carries TRBV5-5 and TRBJ2-2; 8 bases are shared with TRBD1. V lost 4 bases to trimming and J lost 9 bases; unmatched junction nucleotides: 8. The CDR3 is made up of 14 amino acids. The V gene's germline CDR1 is SGHKS and CDR2 YYEKEE (reference sequence). CDR3 sequence reads: CASSADRVRRELFF. CDR3 DNA: TGTGCCAGCAGCGCGGACAGGGTCCGGAGGGAGCTGTTTTTT.

The gene calls are TRBV5-1 and TRBJ2-4; 12 bases line up with TRBD2. Germline loops: CDR1 SGHRS, CDR2 YFSETQ. V shed 3 bases, J shed 5 bases, and the junction held 6 bases outside the gene matches. The CDR3 totals 16 residues. The CDR3 DNA sequence: TGCGCCAGCAGCTCGACTAGCGGGGGCATCCAAAACATTCAGTACTTC. It codes for CASSSTSGGIQNIQYF.

The genes are TRBV20-1 and TRBJ1-1; TRBD1 matches at 8 bases. CDR3 size: 11 residues. With V trimmed by 6 bases and J by 8 bases, 5 bases remained unmatched. Germline CDR1 and CDR2: DFQATT and SNEGSKA (reference sequence). The CDR3 is CSAAQGAEAFF. The CDR3, as DNA: TGCAGTGCAGCCCAGGGGGCCGAAGCTTTCTTT.

V and J are TRBV9 and TRBJ1-1; D call uncertain. The CDR3 is 13 amino acids. Germline values: CDR1 SGDLS, CDR2 YYNGEE. Trimming removed 4 bases from V and 0 bases from J, with 7 bases in between. As DNA, the CDR3 is TGTGCCAGCAGCCCCACGATGAACACTGAAGCTTTCTTT. It codes for CASSPTMNTEAFF.

The chain employs TRBV7-6 and TRBJ1-5, with D uncertain. V gave up 0 bases and J gave up 4 bases, with 7 bases separating them. The CDR3 runs to 14 residues. Germline-derived CDR1 and CDR2 are SGHVS and FNYEAQ. The CDR3 bases are TGTGCCAGCAGCTTAGCGGTCGGAAATCAGCCCCAGCATTTT. Its translation is CASSLAVGNQPQHF.

This rearrangement joins TRBV18 to TRBJ2-2; no definite D call. Germline-derived CDR1 and CDR2 are KGHSH and LQKENI. Trimming removed 4 bases from V and 2 bases from J, with 14 bases in between. This CDR3 has 16 residues. Here the CDR3 DNA reads TGTGCCAGCTCACGCATAGTGTTGGGCAACACCGGGGAGCTGTTTTTT. Translating gives CASSRIVLGNTGELFF.

This chain uses TRBV19 with TRBJ1-1, with D possibly matching TRBD1 (5 bases). Germline loops: CDR1 LNHDA, CDR2 SQIVND (reference sequence). The CDR3 consists of 12 residues. V dropped 5 bases and J dropped 4 bases, with 8 bases sitting between them. The CDR3 spells CASSSGATEAFF. For the CDR3, the DNA is TGTGCCAGTAGTTCTGGGGCCACTGAAGCTTTCTTT.

CDR3 region: CASSLEPDHEQYF. As DNA, the CDR3 is TGTGCCAGCAGCTTGGAGCCGGACCACGAGCAGTACTTC. This chain uses TRBV5-6 with TRBJ2-7; D gene uncertain. Germline lookup yields CDR1 SGHDT and CDR2 YYEEEE. The CDR3 contains 13 residues. The V end was cut by 0 bases, the J end by 5 bases, with 9 bases between.